This TCR beta chain was captured by sequencing in a study of T cells in Graves' hyperthyroidism and ophthalmopathy. RNA transcripts gave rise to amplified TCR beta CDR3 regions. A first-round RT-PCR of the TCR CDR3 used the HTBI primer set. TCRdb re-called the multiplex PCR reads with MiXCR, one entry per CDR3 protein. The data hold fewer than 350,000 distinct CDR3 sequences, with about an eighth observed a single time. The J segment lost 4 bases and the V segment lost 6 bases, leaving 7 bases of the junction unmatched. This CDR3 has 15 residues. V is TRBV12-3 or TRBV12-4 and J is TRBJ2-2, with 8 bases lining up with TRBD2. The sequencing sample was made of blood. The receptor's source is a woman in her thirties with Graves' hyperthyroidism that later progressed to Graves' ophthalmopathy. This CDR3 reads CASRGAGGGTGELFF. CDR3 DNA sequence: TGTGCCAGCAGGGGGGCGGGGGGTGGCACCGGGGAGCTGTTTTTT.